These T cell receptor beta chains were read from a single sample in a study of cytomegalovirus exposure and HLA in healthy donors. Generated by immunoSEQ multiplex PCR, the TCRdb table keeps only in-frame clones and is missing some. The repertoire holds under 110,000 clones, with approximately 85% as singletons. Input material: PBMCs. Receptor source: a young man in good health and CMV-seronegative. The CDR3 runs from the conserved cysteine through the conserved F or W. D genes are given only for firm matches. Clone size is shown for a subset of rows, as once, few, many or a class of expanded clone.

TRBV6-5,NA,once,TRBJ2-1,CASRPTSHEQFF,TGTGCCAGCAGGCCGACTAGTCATGAGCAGTTCTTC
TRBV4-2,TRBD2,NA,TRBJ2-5,CASSQGLRQRGAGETQYF,TGTGCCAGCAGCCAAGGATTGCGCCAGCGGGGGGCCGGGGAGACCCAGTACTTC
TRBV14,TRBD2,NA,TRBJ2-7,CASSPGGYEQYF,TGTGCCAGCAGCCCGGGGGGCTACGAGCAGTACTTC
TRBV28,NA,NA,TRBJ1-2,CASSPLSAGEPYLNYGYTF,TGTGCCAGCAGTCCACTCAGCGCGGGGGAACCATACCTTAACTATGGCTACACCTTC
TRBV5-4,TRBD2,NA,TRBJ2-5,CASSLRLAEETQYF,TGTGCCAGCAGCTTAAGACTAGCGGAAGAGACCCAGTACTTC
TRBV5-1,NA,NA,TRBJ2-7,CASSTGSYEQYF,TGCGCCAGCAGTACAGGCTCCTACGAGCAGTACTTC
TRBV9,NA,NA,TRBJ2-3,CASSTLQGLSTDTQYF,TGTGCCAGCAGCACGCTCCAGGGACTTAGCACAGATACGCAGTATTTT
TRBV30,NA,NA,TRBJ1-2,CAWIRGTFYGYTF,TGTGCCTGGATCCGTGGGACATTCTATGGCTACACCTTC
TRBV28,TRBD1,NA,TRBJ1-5,CASTDIGQGYNQPQHF,TGTGCCAGCACCGATATCGGACAGGGCTACAATCAGCCCCAGCATTTT
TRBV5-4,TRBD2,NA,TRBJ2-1,CASSPGGLAGGRSEQFF,TGTGCCAGCAGCCCAGGGGGACTAGCGGGGGGGCGAAGTGAGCAGTTCTTC
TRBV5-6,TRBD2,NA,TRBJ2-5,CASSLGQTGGETQYF,TGTGCCAGCAGCTTGGGGCAGACGGGGGGAGAGACCCAGTACTTC
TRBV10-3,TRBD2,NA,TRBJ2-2,CAISELTSGTGELFF,TGTGCCATCAGTGAGTTAACTAGCGGGACCGGGGAGCTGTTTTTT
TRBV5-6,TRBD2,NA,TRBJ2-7,CASSPGLGSSYEQYF,TGTGCCAGCAGCCCGGGACTAGGGTCCTCCTACGAGCAGTACTTC
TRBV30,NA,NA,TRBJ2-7,CAWGAPYEQYF,TGTGCCTGGGGGGCACCCTACGAGCAGTACTTC
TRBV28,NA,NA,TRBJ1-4,CATRTGEKLFF,TGTGCCACCCGGACTGGAGAAAAACTGTTTTTT
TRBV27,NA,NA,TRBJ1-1,CASSPLSPQGNTEAFF,TGTGCCAGCAGTCCCCTCAGTCCGCAGGGGAACACTGAAGCTTTCTTT
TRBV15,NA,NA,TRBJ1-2,CATSRDLGEVSGGYTF,TGTGCCACCAGCAGAGATCTAGGAGAGGTCTCGGGTGGCTACACCTTC
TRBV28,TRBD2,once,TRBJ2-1,CASSGLGLVEQFF,TGTGCCAGCAGTGGACTGGGACTAGTTGAGCAGTTCTTC
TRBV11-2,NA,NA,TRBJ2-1,CASSLVVDNEQFF,TGTGCCAGCAGCTTAGTAGTAGACAATGAGCAGTTCTTC
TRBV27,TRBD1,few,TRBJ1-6,CASSLLDRGQNSPLHF,TGTGCCAGCAGTTTACTCGACAGGGGGCAAAATTCACCCCTCCACTTT
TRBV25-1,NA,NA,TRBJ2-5,CASSESSGEQYF,TGTGCCAGCAGTGAATCATCGGGGGAGCAGTACTTC
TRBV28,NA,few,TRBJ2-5,CASSLGQVVETQYF,TGTGCCAGCAGTTTGGGGCAGGTTGTGGAGACCCAGTACTTC
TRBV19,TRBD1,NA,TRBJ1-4,CASRMDREKLFF,TGTGCCAGTAGGATGGACAGGGAAAAACTGTTTTTT
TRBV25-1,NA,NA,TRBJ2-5,CASSDGALKQGQYF,TGTGCCAGCAGTGATGGGGCTCTGAAACAGGGCCAGTACTTC
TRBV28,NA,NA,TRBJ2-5,CASSPDTQETQYF,TGTGCCAGCAGCCCGGACACCCAAGAGACCCAGTACTTC
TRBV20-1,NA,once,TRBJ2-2,CSAGGTGELFF,TGCAGTGCCGGAGGGACCGGGGAGCTGTTTTTT
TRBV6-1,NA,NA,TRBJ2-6,CASRLSSGANVLTF,TGTGCCAGCAGACTGAGCTCTGGGGCCAACGTCCTGACTTTC
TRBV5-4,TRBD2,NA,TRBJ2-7,CASSLLGSGSVEQYF,TGTGCCAGCAGCTTGCTGGGCAGCGGGAGTGTCGAGCAGTACTTC
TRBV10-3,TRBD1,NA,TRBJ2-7,CAIGQGYEQYF,TGTGCCATCGGACAGGGCTACGAGCAGTACTTC
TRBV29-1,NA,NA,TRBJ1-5,CSVDGGRGQPQHF,TGCAGCGTTGACGGGGGGCGCGGTCAGCCCCAGCATTTT
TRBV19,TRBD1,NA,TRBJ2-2,CASNDRGDTGELFF,TGTGCCAGCAACGACAGGGGGGACACCGGGGAGCTGTTTTTT
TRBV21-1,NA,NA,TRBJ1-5,CASSRRDRCNQPQHF,TGTGCCAGCAGCAGGCGGGACAGATGTAATCAGCCCCAGCATTTT
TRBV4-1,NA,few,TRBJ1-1,CASSQEEGIGSTEAFF,TGCGCCAGCAGCCAAGAGGAGGGGATAGGGAGTACTGAAGCTTTCTTT
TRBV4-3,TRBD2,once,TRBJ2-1,CASSPGTSGRNNEQFF,TGCGCCAGCAGCCCCGGGACTAGCGGGAGGAACAATGAGCAGTTCTTC
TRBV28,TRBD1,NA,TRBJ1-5,CVSRVGTVSNQPQHF,TGTGTCTCGAGGGTAGGGACAGTCAGCAATCAGCCCCAGCATTTT
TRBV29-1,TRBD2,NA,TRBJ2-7,CSVSLAGLRAYEQYF,TGCAGCGTTTCCCTAGCGGGCCTCAGGGCCTACGAGCAGTACTTC
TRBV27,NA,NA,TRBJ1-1,CASSLWSGDMNTEAFF,TGTGCCAGCAGTTTATGGTCAGGGGATATGAACACTGAAGCCTTCTTT
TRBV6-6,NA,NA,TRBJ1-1,CASTVVLGTEAFF,TGTGCCAGCACCGTCGTTCTAGGCACTGAAGCTTTCTTT
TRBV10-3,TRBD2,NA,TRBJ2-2,CAISESTSGRDGELFF,TGTGCCATCAGTGAGTCGACTAGCGGGAGAGATGGGGAGCTGTTTTTT
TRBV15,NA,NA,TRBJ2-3,CATSRDTVTQYF,TGTGCCACCAGCAGAGATACGGTTACGCAGTATTTT
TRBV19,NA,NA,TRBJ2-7,CASSRGGPSYEQYF,TGTGCCAGTAGTAGAGGAGGGCCAAGCTACGAGCAGTACTTC
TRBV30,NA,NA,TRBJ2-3,CAWSVRRFTDTQYF,TGTGCCTGGAGTGTACGTCGGTTCACAGATACGCAGTATTTT
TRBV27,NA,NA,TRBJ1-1,CASSLWGGPTEAFF,TGTGCCAGCAGTTTATGGGGGGGGCCCACTGAAGCTTTCTTT
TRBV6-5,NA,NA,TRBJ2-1,CASTEEGWNEQFF,TGTGCCAGCACCGAGGAAGGTTGGAATGAGCAGTTCTTC
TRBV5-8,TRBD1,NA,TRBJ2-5,CASRQTGVETQYF,TGTGCCAGCAGACAGACAGGGGTGGAGACCCAGTACTTC
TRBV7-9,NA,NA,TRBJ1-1,CASSLKEQNTEAFF,TGTGCCAGCAGCTTAAAAGAGCAGAACACTGAAGCTTTCTTT
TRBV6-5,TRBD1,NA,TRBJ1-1,CASSFQGVGTEAFF,TGTGCCAGCAGTTTTCAGGGGGTGGGCACTGAAGCTTTCTTT
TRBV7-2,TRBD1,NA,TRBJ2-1,CASGQGEPNEQFF,TGTGCCAGCGGACAGGGGGAGCCCAATGAGCAGTTCTTC
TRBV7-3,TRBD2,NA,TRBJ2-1,CASSSERGGEQFF,TGTGCCAGCAGCTCTGAGCGGGGTGGTGAGCAGTTCTTC